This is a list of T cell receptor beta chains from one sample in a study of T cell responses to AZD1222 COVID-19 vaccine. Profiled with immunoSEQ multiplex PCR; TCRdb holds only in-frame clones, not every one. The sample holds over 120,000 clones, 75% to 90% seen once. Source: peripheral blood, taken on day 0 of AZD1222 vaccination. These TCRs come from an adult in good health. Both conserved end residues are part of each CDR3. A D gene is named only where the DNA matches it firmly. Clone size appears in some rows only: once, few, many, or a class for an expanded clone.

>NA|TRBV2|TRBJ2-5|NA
CASCPAGRETQYF
TGTGCCAGCTGCCCGGCGGGGCGAGAGACCCAGTACTTC
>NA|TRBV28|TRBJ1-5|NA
CASSLPVLYQPQHF
TGTGCCAGCAGTTTGCCGGTTTTATATCAGCCCCAGCATTTT
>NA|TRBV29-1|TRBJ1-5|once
CSRKRRKDASEPQHF
TGCAGCCGCAAAAGACGGAAGGACGCTTCGGAGCCCCAGCATTTT
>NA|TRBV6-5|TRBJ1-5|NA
CARRGRWGQPQHF
TGTGCCAGACGGGGGCGATGGGGTCAGCCCCAGCATTTT
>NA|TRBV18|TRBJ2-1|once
CASSNVGIGNEQFF
TGTGCCAGCTCTAACGTGGGGATAGGTAATGAGCAGTTCTTC
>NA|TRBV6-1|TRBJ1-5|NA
CASSESRQPQHF
TGTGCCAGCAGTGAATCCCGACAGCCCCAGCATTTT
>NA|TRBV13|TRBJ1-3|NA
CASSSSPSRNTIYF
TGTGCCAGCAGCTCTAGCCCTTCAAGAAACACCATATATTTT
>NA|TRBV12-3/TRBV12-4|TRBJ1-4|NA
CASSLSGKLFF
TGTGCCAGCAGTTTATCTGGTAAACTGTTTTTT
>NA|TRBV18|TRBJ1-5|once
CASSPGGNQPQHF
TGTGCCAGCTCACCGGGGGGTAATCAGCCCCAGCATTTT
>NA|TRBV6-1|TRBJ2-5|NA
CASSERRAGTQYF
TGTGCCAGCAGTGAACGAAGGGCGGGGACCCAGTACTTC
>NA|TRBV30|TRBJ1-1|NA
CAWSLRRGAFF
TGTGCCTGGAGCCTGCGGCGCGGGGCTTTCTTT
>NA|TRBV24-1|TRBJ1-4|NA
CATQLPTNEKLFF
TGTGCCACGCAGCTACCAACTAATGAAAAACTGTTTTTT
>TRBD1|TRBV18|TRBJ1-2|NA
CASTVGTGEYGYTF
TGTGCCAGCACCGTCGGGACAGGGGAGTATGGCTACACCTTC
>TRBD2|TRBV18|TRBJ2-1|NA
CASSPKLWTSGAYNEQFF
TGTGCCAGCTCACCAAAGCTTTGGACTAGCGGGGCCTACAATGAGCAGTTCTTC
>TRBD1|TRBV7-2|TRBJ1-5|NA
CASSFAGGRQPQHF
TGTGCCAGCAGCTTCGCAGGGGGCCGTCAGCCCCAGCATTTT
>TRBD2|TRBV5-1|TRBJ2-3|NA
CASSLTSGGSDTQYF
TGCGCCAGCAGCTTGACTAGCGGGGGATCTGATACGCAGTATTTT
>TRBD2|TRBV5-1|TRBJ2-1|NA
CASSPGLAGQYNEQFF
TGCGCCAGCAGCCCCGGACTAGCGGGGCAATACAATGAGCAGTTCTTC
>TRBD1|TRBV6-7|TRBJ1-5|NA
CASSITGGCNQPQHF
TGTGCCAGCAGTATAACAGGGGGCTGCAATCAGCCCCAGCATTTT
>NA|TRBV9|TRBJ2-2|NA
CASSARLTGELFF
TGTGCCAGCAGCGCCCGACTCACCGGGGAGCTGTTTTTT
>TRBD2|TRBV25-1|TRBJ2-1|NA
CASSDPAGAYNEQFF
TGTGCCAGCAGTGACCCAGCGGGAGCCTACAATGAGCAGTTCTTC
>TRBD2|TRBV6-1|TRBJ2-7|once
CASSELAGGRYEQYF
TGTGCCAGCAGTGAATTAGCGGGGGGGAGATACGAGCAGTACTTC
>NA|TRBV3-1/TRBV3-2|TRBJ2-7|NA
CASSERDSPYEQYF
TGTGCCAGCAGCGAACGGGACTCGCCCTACGAGCAGTACTTC
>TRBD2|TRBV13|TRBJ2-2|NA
CASSLLKELAAYTGELFF
TGTGCCAGCAGCTTACTAAAAGAACTAGCGGCCTACACCGGGGAGCTGTTTTTT
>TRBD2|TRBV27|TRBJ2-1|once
CASSPLAGPSAEQFF
TGTGCCAGCAGTCCTCTAGCGGGACCCTCAGCCGAGCAGTTCTTC
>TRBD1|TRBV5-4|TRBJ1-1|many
CASSLSLTGKNTEAFF
TGTGCCAGCAGCTTGAGCTTGACAGGGAAGAACACTGAAGCTTTCTTT
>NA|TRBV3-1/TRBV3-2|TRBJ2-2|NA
CASSQVRVLYTGELFF
TGTGCCAGCAGCCAAGTGAGGGTCCTGTACACCGGGGAGCTGTTTTTT